The rows below give T cell receptor beta chains drawn from one sample of a study of control samples from healthy donors and cancer patients. The table came from immunoSEQ multiplex PCR; TCRdb's copy has only in-frame clones and leaves some out. Among about 85,000 clones listed, roughly 91% were seen once. Sequencing used blood. All receptors derive from a woman aged 60-75 years in good health. The CDR3 runs from the conserved cysteine through the conserved F or W. Each record gives: CDR3 protein, V gene, CDR3 length, J gene.

CDR3aa: CASSPPSSGYEQYF
v_gene: TRBV18
len: 14
j_gene: TRBJ2-7

CDR3aa: CASSARGAGVDNSPLHF
v_gene: TRBV7-9
len: 17
j_gene: TRBJ1-6

CDR3aa: CASSTDRVGWNQPQHF
v_gene: TRBV19
len: 16
j_gene: TRBJ1-5

CDR3aa: CASSENAGAEQYF
v_gene: TRBV2
len: 13
j_gene: TRBJ2-7

CDR3aa: CASSFGGLNSPLHF
v_gene: TRBV19
len: 14
j_gene: TRBJ1-6

CDR3aa: CASSLEIGGRQPQHF
v_gene: TRBV11-3
len: 15
j_gene: TRBJ1-5

CDR3aa: CASSPGTTDQPQHF
v_gene: TRBV28
len: 14
j_gene: TRBJ1-5

CDR3aa: CATTGTGLYNEQFF
v_gene: TRBV6-5
len: 14
j_gene: TRBJ2-1

CDR3aa: CASSPGGGPYYEQYF
v_gene: TRBV11-3
len: 15
j_gene: TRBJ2-7

CDR3aa: CASSKGAGAHTDTQYF
v_gene: TRBV21-1
len: 16
j_gene: TRBJ2-3

CDR3aa: CASSGPRATNEKLFF
v_gene: TRBV2
len: 15
j_gene: TRBJ1-4

CDR3aa: CASSIGQGLAKNIQYF
v_gene: TRBV19
len: 16
j_gene: TRBJ2-4

CDR3aa: CASSIESGTEAFF
v_gene: TRBV11-3
len: 13
j_gene: TRBJ1-1

CDR3aa: CASSYLNRRYSYGYTF
v_gene: TRBV6-5
len: 16
j_gene: TRBJ1-2

CDR3aa: CASRSGNWGTEAFF
v_gene: TRBV25-1
len: 14
j_gene: TRBJ1-1

CDR3aa: CAWSVARGGQGVQYF
v_gene: TRBV30
len: 15
j_gene: TRBJ2-5

CDR3aa: CASSFGQNTGELFF
v_gene: TRBV28
len: 14
j_gene: TRBJ2-2

CDR3aa: CASSNDAGEVGDTQYF
v_gene: TRBV21-1
len: 16
j_gene: TRBJ2-3

CDR3aa: CAWSQPGRGNTEAFF
v_gene: TRBV30
len: 15
j_gene: TRBJ1-1

CDR3aa: CASSQAGGADYGYTF
v_gene: TRBV23-1
len: 15
j_gene: TRBJ1-2

CDR3aa: CASSLATGRTDTQYF
v_gene: TRBV5-4
len: 15
j_gene: TRBJ2-3

CDR3aa: CASSLGSGFGNQPQHF
v_gene: TRBV5-6
len: 16
j_gene: TRBJ1-5

CDR3aa: CASDPGGVQGASSYNEQFF
v_gene: TRBV12-5
len: 19
j_gene: TRBJ2-1

CDR3aa: CASSFRELGWELFF
v_gene: TRBV5-1
len: 14
j_gene: TRBJ2-2

CDR3aa: CASSLVSGTNTEAFF
v_gene: TRBV7-2
len: 15
j_gene: TRBJ1-1

CDR3aa: CASSLGGRVTDTQYF
v_gene: TRBV28
len: 15
j_gene: TRBJ2-3